Following are 2 T cell receptor beta chains from one sample sequenced in a study of neoadjuvant anti-PD-1 for oral cavity cancer. Time point noted: after neoadjuvant nivolumab, at surgical resection. Some clones are missing from TCRdb's copy, which holds only in-frame ones; the method was immunoSEQ multiplex PCR. Of some 40,000 clones in the sample, around 40% were seen once. The material was tumor tissue, obtained after nivolumab (anti-PD-1) treatment. The receptor source for this set is a person between 40 and 85 years old with oral cavity squamous cell carcinoma.

The chain carries TRBV18 and TRBJ2-2; 8 positions match TRBD2. CDR1 and CDR2 from the germline V gene are KGHSH and LQKENI. CDR3 length equals 16 residues. Losses at the gene ends were 5 bases for V and 4 bases for J; bases not matched to a gene: 9. The CDR3 coding sequence is TGTGCCAGCTCAACTAGCGGAGGGGAGAGCACCGGGGAGCTGTTTTTT. Amino acid sequence: CASSTSGGESTGELFF.

This clone has more than one count but fewer than ten. The chain's CDR3 is CASSWGTVTGELFF. The CDR3 DNA reads as TGCGCCAGCAGCTGGGGGACAGTCACCGGGGAGCTGTTTTTT. The genes are TRBV5-1 and TRBJ2-2; 7 bases align to TRBD1. The V and J ends lost 3 bases and 4 bases, in that order; junction bases with no gene match: 3. The CDR3 contains 14 residues. In germline, CDR1 is SGHRS, CDR2 YFSETQ.